This TCR beta chain was profiled in a study of cytomegalovirus exposure and HLA in healthy donors. Points on this clone: Its specificity is unknown.

Donors came from a validation cohort of approximately 110 subjects, distinct from the first 666-subject cohort. Study-wide points: Through in vitro validation, three CMV-associated chains were shown to be specific for CMV antigens.

TCRdb's copy holds only in-frame clones and misses some; the assay was immunoSEQ multiplex PCR. The table includes about 200,000 clones, about 81% detected once. Germline values: CDR1 KGHSH, CDR2 LQKENI. The V gene lost 6 bases and the J gene lost 3 bases, with 5 bases spanning the gap. There are 11 residues in the CDR3. The chain employs TRBV18 and TRBJ1-1; D unclear. The receptor comes from a woman aged 30 to 39 in good health and CMV-seronegative. Sequencing input: PBMCs. The CDR3 sequence is CASSRDTEAFF. The CDR3 region has the DNA TGTGCCAGCTCGAGGGACACTGAAGCTTTCTTT.